Listed here are 2 T cell receptor beta chains from one sample, sequenced in a study of T cells expressing NK-cell markers. TCRdb processed the 5' RACE reads again and assigns one entry to each CDR3 protein, with no DNA. The table for this sample gives about 460,000 distinct CDR3 sequences. Material for sequencing was blood T cells: a sorted CD56 or NKG2C T cell subset, CD4+ or CD8+ T cells, or bulk PBMC T cells (not recorded which). Source of these receptors: a woman aged 45 to 65 in good health.

The V and J genes are TRBV2 and TRBJ2-1. The V gene's germline CDR1 is SNHLY and CDR2 FYNNEI. This CDR3 region has 15 residues. Here the CDR3 reads CASSDRNLSYNEQFF.

The chain couples TRBV20-1 to TRBJ2-5; TCRdb indicates TRBD2, and absent DNA this call remains unverified. The germline gives CDR1 DFQATT, CDR2 SNEGSKA (reference sequence). The CDR3 totals 12 residues. The CDR3 sequence: CSARTSQETQYF.